A selection of T cell receptor beta chains follows, all from one sample in a study of cytomegalovirus exposure and HLA in healthy donors. Produced via immunoSEQ multiplex PCR; TCRdb's table is partial and in-frame only. The sample records roughly 80,000 clones, roughly four fifths being singletons. Sequencing was done on a sample of PBMCs. The receptors originated from a woman between 25 and 40 years old in good health and CMV-seronegative. Both conserved end residues are part of each CDR3. The D gene is left open where the match is weak. Only some rows state a clone size, as once, few, many or a class for expanded clones.

- | TRBJ2-2 | TRBV5-5 | - | TGTGCCAGCAGCTTGGATGCGTTAAACACCGGGGAGCTGTTTTTT | CASSLDALNTGELFF
- | TRBJ1-3 | TRBV30 | - | TGTGCCTGGAGTGTTTCAGGGGCCTACCGAAACACCATATATTTT | CAWSVSGAYRNTIYF
- | TRBJ2-7 | TRBV11-2 | - | TGTGCCAGCAGCTTAGATCAACTCGTCAATTTAGCCCGCTACGAGCAGTACTTC | CASSLDQLVNLARYEQYF
- | TRBJ2-7 | TRBV30 | TRBD2 | TGTGCCTGGAGTGTCACCCAGACTAGCGGCGTTTCCTACGAGCAGTACTTC | CAWSVTQTSGVSYEQYF
- | TRBJ2-7 | TRBV18 | - | TGTGCCAGCTCACCACCCCTGGGGAGGCGTCAGTACGAGCAGTACTTC | CASSPPLGRRQYEQYF
- | TRBJ2-3 | TRBV5-5 | - | TGTGCCAGCAGCTTGGGAGGGCGGGGCTCTAGCACAGATACGCAGTATTTT | CASSLGGRGSSTDTQYF
- | TRBJ2-5 | TRBV18 | - | TGTGCCAGCTCACCACCGGCTACAGGGGAGACCCAGTACTTC | CASSPPATGETQYF
- | TRBJ2-7 | TRBV5-4 | TRBD2 | TGTGCCAGCAGCTTCGGGAGGGCAAGCCTCTCCTACGAGCAGTACTTC | CASSFGRASLSYEQYF
- | TRBJ1-1 | TRBV11-2 | - | TGTGCCAGCAGCTATAACGAGGAAACTTTCTTT | CASSYNEETFF
- | TRBJ1-1 | TRBV5-4 | - | TGTGCCAGCAGCTTGCCGACGGACATGAACACTGAAGCTTTCTTT | CASSLPTDMNTEAFF
few | TRBJ2-1 | TRBV2 | - | TGTGCCAGTAACCGGGACTTCTCCTACAATGAGCAGTTCTTC | CASNRDFSYNEQFF
- | TRBJ2-1 | TRBV7-9 | TRBD2 | TGTGCCAGCAGCTTACCCCCACTAGCGGGAAGAAACAATGAGCAGTTCTTC | CASSLPPLAGRNNEQFF
- | TRBJ2-5 | TRBV21-1 | - | TGTGCCAGCAGCCAAAAGGGGAGGAGGGGGCCTCAAGGGACCCAGTACTTC | CASSQKGRRGPQGTQYF
few | TRBJ1-5 | TRBV28 | - | TGTGCCAGCAGTTTATTCCCCTCCTTCCTCCTCTATAGCAATCAGCCCCAGCATTTT | CASSLFPSFLLYSNQPQHF
- | TRBJ2-3 | TRBV7-2 | - | TGTGCCAGCAGCTTAGACTCGGGAGTCGGCACAGATACGCAGTATTTT | CASSLDSGVGTDTQYF
few | TRBJ2-1 | TRBV5-6 | TRBD2 | TGTGCCAGCAGCTCCCCGACTAGCGGAGCCTACAATGAGCAGTTCTTC | CASSSPTSGAYNEQFF
- | TRBJ2-7 | TRBV5-4 | - | TGTGCCAGCAGCTTGGTTCCTCAGTACGAGCAGTACTTC | CASSLVPQYEQYF
- | TRBJ2-1 | TRBV11-1 | - | TGTGCCAGCAGCTTACACAGCCGGAATGAGCAGTTCTTC | CASSLHSRNEQFF
- | TRBJ2-5 | TRBV29-1 | TRBD2 | TGCAGCGTTGCCCGAGGTAGCGGGAGGGCGGAGACCCAGTACTTC | CSVARGSGRAETQYF
- | TRBJ2-3 | TRBV7-3 | TRBD1 | TGTGCCAGCAGCTTAAGTGGTATTGGGCGGGACAGGGGCACAGATACGCAGTATTTT | CASSLSGIGRDRGTDTQYF
- | TRBJ1-3 | TRBV5-1 | TRBD1 | TGCGCCAGCAGCCCCGAAGCAGGGGGCTCTGGAAACACCATATATTTT | CASSPEAGGSGNTIYF
- | TRBJ1-2 | TRBV9 | - | TGTGCCAGCAGCACAACAGGGACGACCATGGGGAGTAACTATGGCTACACCTTC | CASSTTGTTMGSNYGYTF
few | TRBJ2-3 | TRBV10-3 | - | TGTGCCATTCGGGTAGCGGAGAGCACAGATACGCAGTATTTT | CAIRVAESTDTQYF
few | TRBJ1-4 | TRBV7-2 | TRBD1 | TGTGCCAGCAGCATCCTGACAGGGGGCGGTGAAAAACTGTTTTTT | CASSILTGGGEKLFF
- | TRBJ2-5 | TRBV2 | TRBD2 | TGTGCCAGCAGTTATCCGAGGGTGTACGGGGAGGGAGAGACCCAGTACTTC | CASSYPRVYGEGETQYF
- | TRBJ2-3 | TRBV4-3 | TRBD2 | TGCGCCAGCAGCCAAACTAATAGCGGGAGGGCCACAGATACGCAGTATTTT | CASSQTNSGRATDTQYF
- | TRBJ2-5 | TRBV19 | TRBD1 | TGTGCCAGTAGTCCGGGACAGCCCCAAGAGACCCAGTACTTC | CASSPGQPQETQYF
- | TRBJ1-2 | TRBV30 | - | TGTGCCTGGAGTGTACGTTGGGGGGATGGCTACACCTTC | CAWSVRWGDGYTF
- | TRBJ2-1 | TRBV19 | - | TGTGCCAGTAGTTTTAGACAGGAGCAGTTCTTC | CASSFRQEQFF
- | TRBJ2-1 | TRBV6-5 | TRBD1 | TGTGCCAGCAGTTACCGGGGACAGGGAAAGTTCTTC | CASSYRGQGKFF
- | TRBJ2-4 | TRBV2 | TRBD2 | TGTGCCAGCAAAGCGGGGCATATTCAGTACTTC | CASKAGHIQYF
- | TRBJ2-7 | TRBV5-1 | - | TGCGCCAGCACCCCGGGGGGCCCTAACGAGCAGTACTTC | CASTPGGPNEQYF
- | TRBJ2-5 | TRBV7-2 | - | TGTGCCAGCAGCCCAAAAGAGACCCAGTACTTC | CASSPKETQYF
- | TRBJ2-3 | TRBV19 | - | TGTGCCAGTAGTCTCCCTAGGATGGAAAGCACAGATACGCAGTATTTT | CASSLPRMESTDTQYF
- | TRBJ2-1 | TRBV9 | TRBD2 | TGTGCCAGCAGCGTCCGGGACTATCACAATGAGCAGTTCTTC | CASSVRDYHNEQFF
- | TRBJ2-2 | TRBV30 | TRBD2 | TGTGCCTGGAGTGGGCAGGGCTTCGGCGGGAGGGTGTCCGCCGGGGAGCTGTTTTTT | CAWSGQGFGGRVSAGELFF
- | TRBJ2-3 | TRBV5-1 | - | TGCGCCAGCAGCTTAGGCGGCGGGAGCACAGATACGCAGTATTTT | CASSLGGGSTDTQYF
- | TRBJ1-1 | TRBV11-2 | TRBD1 | TGTGCCAGCAGGTTGGGGACAGGGTTTTTTCTCACTGAAGCTTTCTTT | CASRLGTGFFLTEAFF
- | TRBJ2-7 | TRBV2 | TRBD1 | TGTGCCAGCAGTGAAGCCCGCAGGGGGTACGAGCAGTACTTC | CASSEARRGYEQYF
once | TRBJ2-7 | TRBV7-9 | - | TGTGCCAGCAGCGCAACAGGGTCCTTCGAGCAGTACTTC | CASSATGSFEQYF
- | TRBJ2-7 | TRBV5-4 | - | TGTGCCAGCAGCTTGTCCGGCCTTGGAACGGGGGAGCAGTACTTC | CASSLSGLGTGEQYF
- | TRBJ1-5 | TRBV28 | TRBD1 | TGTGCCAGCAGTTTCCCAGGGGGGTCGGGTCAGCCCCAGCATTTT | CASSFPGGSGQPQHF
- | TRBJ2-6 | TRBV2 | TRBD1 | TGTGCCAGCAGGAATGACAGGGCTGGGGCCAACGTCCTGACTTTC | CASRNDRAGANVLTF
- | TRBJ1-2 | TRBV28 | - | TGTGCCAGCAGTTTTCCGCAGGGGCCCGCTAGTGGCTACACCTTC | CASSFPQGPASGYTF
- | TRBJ2-1 | TRBV7-9 | - | TGTTCCAGCAGCCGGACACCTTCGAGCTCCTACAATGAGCAGTTCTTC | CSSSRTPSSSYNEQFF
few | TRBJ2-5 | TRBV6-5 | - | TGTGCCAGCAGTCCAGGTGAAGAGACCCAGTACTTC | CASSPGEETQYF
once | TRBJ2-1 | TRBV5-1 | - | TGCGCCAGCAGCTTTGGGTCCCAGGGGAATGAGCAGTTCTTC | CASSFGSQGNEQFF
- | TRBJ2-4 | TRBV5-4 | - | TGTGCCAGCAGCTTAAGAGGGGGTAGCGCCAAAAACATTCAGTACTTC | CASSLRGGSAKNIQYF
- | TRBJ2-2 | TRBV6-1 | - | TGTGCCAGCAGTAAACAGCCTCCGGGGGCCGGGGAGCTGTTTTTT | CASSKQPPGAGELFF
- | TRBJ2-2 | TRBV25-1 | TRBD2 | TGTGCCAGCAGTGAGGGGACTAGCGGCGGCACCGGGGAGCTGTTTTTT | CASSEGTSGGTGELFF